These 20 T cell receptor beta chains came from one sample sequenced in a study of T cells expressing NK-cell markers. TCRdb reanalyzed the 5' RACE reads, giving one entry per CDR3 protein sequence and no DNA. Its table records 200,000 to 300,000 distinct CDR3 sequences. The sample consisted of blood T cells: a sorted CD56 or NKG2C T cell subset, CD4+ or CD8+ T cells, or bulk PBMC T cells (not recorded which). Receptors were obtained from a woman aged 18-70 years in good health.

This chain joins TRBV5-5 and TRBJ1-2; TCRdb gives TRBD1 as the D gene, but with no DNA this cannot be confirmed. The CDR3 loop spans 15 amino acids. Germline V lookup: CDR1 SGHKS, CDR2 YYEKEE (reference sequence). The CDR3 here is CASSLATGDYYGYTF.

The rearrangement joins TRBV7-2 to TRBJ2-3; TCRdb's D gene call, TRBD1, goes unchecked for lack of DNA. Germline assignment: CDR1 SGHTA and CDR2 FQGNSA. The length of the CDR3 is 15 residues. The CDR3 sequence is CASSARGGPADTQYF.

This CDR3 reads CASSLSLQNTEAFF. This rearrangement joins TRBV28 to TRBJ1-1. The CDR3 length is 14 residues. Germline lookup yields CDR1 MDHEN and CDR2 SYDVKM.

The rearrangement joins TRBV10-1 to TRBJ2-5. Germline V lookup: CDR1 WNHNN, CDR2 SYGVQD (reference sequence). This CDR3 is built from 14 residues. The CDR3 here is CASSDPTEGKTQYF.

The chain uses TRBV7-9 and TRBJ2-5; TCRdb's assignment of TRBD2 cannot be checked, as there is no DNA. This CDR3 has 15 residues. The V gene's germline CDR1 is SEHNR and CDR2 FQNEAQ (reference sequence). The CDR3 protein is CASSLGGGLQETQYF.

This chain links TRBV12-5 with TRBJ2-1; the TRBD1 assignment by TCRdb is unverifiable without DNA. CDR3 length: 15 residues. CDR1 and CDR2 (germline): LGHNT, FRNRAP. The CDR3 loop is CASGPRGFGYNEQFF. Together with reference TRBV12-5 and TRBJ2-1, the CDR3 gives the full variable domain: DARVTQTPRHKVTEMGQEVTMRCQPILGHNTVFWYRQTMMQGLELLAYFRNRAPLDDSGMPKDRFSAEMPDATLATLKIQPSEPRDSAVYFCASGPRGFGYNEQFFGPGTRLTVL.

The rearrangement joins TRBV12-3 or TRBV12-4 to TRBJ2-3; without DNA, the TCRdb call of TRBD2 cannot be checked. This CDR3 has 15 amino acids. This chain's CDR3 is CASSRGLAGRDTQYF.

CDR3 residues: CATSRAGDQPQHF. This rearrangement joins TRBV15 to TRBJ1-5; no DNA is available, so the TRBD1 call from TCRdb remains unchecked. Germline CDR1 reads LNHNV; CDR2 reads YYDKDF (reference sequence). The CDR3 is made up of 13 amino acids.

This rearrangement joins TRBV10-3 to TRBJ2-3; TCRdb's D call, TRBD1, is unchecked because there is no DNA. Germline CDR1 is ENHRY and CDR2 is SYGVKD. The CDR3 is made up of 15 amino acids. The CDR3 loop reads CAITLGQGWSDTQYF.

The J gene is TRBJ2-3, the V gene TRBV7-3. Germline V CDR1 and CDR2: SGHTA, FQGTGA. The length of the CDR3 is 13 residues. CDR3 in amino acids: CASSFNPKDTQYF.

The chain carries TRBV20-1 and TRBJ2-5; lacking DNA, the TRBD1 call made by TCRdb goes unchecked. This CDR3 comprises 14 residues. In germline, CDR1 is DFQATT, CDR2 SNEGSKA (reference sequence). Here the CDR3 reads CSAPQGAYQETQYF.

The V gene is TRBV5-1, the J gene TRBJ2-1; the D call from TCRdb, TRBD2, cannot be confirmed without DNA. Germline V gene sequence: CDR1 SGHRS, CDR2 YFSETQ. The CDR3 loop spans 15 amino acids. This CDR3 reads CASSEPSGRGNEQFF.

The chain combines TRBV5-1 with TRBJ2-1; the D call of TRBD2 rests on TCRdb alone, since no DNA is present to check it. Germline V gene data show CDR1 as SGHRS and CDR2 as YFSETQ. The CDR3 is 15 amino acids. This chain's CDR3 is CASSAGLAGGIEQFF.

This rearrangement joins TRBV2 to TRBJ2-7; the TRBD2 assignment by TCRdb is unverifiable without DNA. The germline gives CDR1 SNHLY, CDR2 FYNNEI. This CDR3 is built from 15 residues. CDR3 amino acids: CASKKETSGTYEQYF.

The chain carries TRBV11-2 and TRBJ2-1; with no DNA, the TCRdb D assignment of TRBD1 cannot be verified. The germline gives CDR1 SGHAT, CDR2 FQNNGV. CDR3 length: 15 amino acids. CDR3: CASSGRDGGNNEQFF.

The genes are TRBV10-3 and TRBJ2-5; TCRdb's D gene call, TRBD1, goes unchecked for lack of DNA. Germline CDR1 and CDR2: ENHRY and SYGVKD. This CDR3 is built from 15 residues. CDR3: CAISESRQGKETQYF.

The gene calls are TRBV5-5 and TRBJ1-5; TCRdb selects TRBD1, and the lack of DNA leaves this call unchecked. The germline CDR1 and CDR2 sequences are SGHKS and YYEKEE (reference sequence). The CDR3 contains 16 residues. Here the CDR3 reads CASSRGQGRNNQPQHF.

V is TRBV16 and J is TRBJ2-5; TCRdb returns TRBD2, unconfirmable since there is no DNA. CDR1 KGHSY and CDR2 FQNENV come from the germline V gene. This CDR3 region has 16 residues. CDR3: CASSDGFRAGGETQYF.

The chain uses TRBV7-3 and TRBJ2-1; TCRdb calls TRBD1, which cannot be checked without DNA. The germline gives CDR1 SGHTA, CDR2 FQGTGA. The CDR3 length is 15 residues. CDR3 amino acids: CASSDRGQLYNEQFF.

The gene calls are TRBV6-1 and TRBJ2-7; TCRdb outputs TRBD1, but without DNA this stays unchecked. The CDR3 is made up of 15 amino acids. The germline CDR1 and CDR2 sequences are MNHNS and SASEGT. CDR3 sequence: CASSEKWTGTYEQYF.